The sequence of this TCR beta chain was determined in a study of T cell changes during pregnancy in multiple sclerosis. The V and J ends lost 3 bases and 0 bases, in that order; junction bases with no gene match: 6. Germline V gene data show CDR1 as SGHVS and CDR2 as FQNEAQ. This CDR3 comprises 19 residues. Produced via immunoSEQ multiplex PCR; TCRdb's table is partial and in-frame only. Here the sample spans about 110,000 clones, approximately 90% being singletons. This clonotype was obtained from a female donor with multiple sclerosis, enrolled in a pregnancy study. The rearrangement uses TRBV7-8 and TRBJ2-6, with 12 bases identical to TRBD2. The material was peripheral blood, obtained after pregnancy. The CDR3 nucleotides read TGTGCCAGCAGCTTTGGACTAGCGGGGATCCGCTCTGGGGCCAACGTCCTGACTTTC. It yields the protein CASSFGLAGIRSGANVLTF.